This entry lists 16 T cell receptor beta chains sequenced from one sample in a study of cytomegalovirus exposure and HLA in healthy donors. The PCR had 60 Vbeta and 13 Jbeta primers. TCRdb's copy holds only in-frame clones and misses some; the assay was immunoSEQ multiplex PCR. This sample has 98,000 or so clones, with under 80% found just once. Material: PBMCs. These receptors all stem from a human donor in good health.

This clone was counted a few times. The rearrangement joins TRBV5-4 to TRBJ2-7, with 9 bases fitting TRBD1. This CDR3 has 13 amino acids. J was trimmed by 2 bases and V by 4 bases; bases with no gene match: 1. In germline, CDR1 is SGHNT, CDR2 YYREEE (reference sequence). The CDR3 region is CASSRDRAYEQYF. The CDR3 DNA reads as TGTGCCAGCAGCCGGGACAGGGCCTACGAGCAGTACTTC.

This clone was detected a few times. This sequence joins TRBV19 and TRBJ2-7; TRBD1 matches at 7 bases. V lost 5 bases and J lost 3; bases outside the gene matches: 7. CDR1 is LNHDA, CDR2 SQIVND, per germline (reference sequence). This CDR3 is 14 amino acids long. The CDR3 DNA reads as TGTGCCAGTAGTCTCGGACAGGCGAACTACGAGCAGTACTTC. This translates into CASSLGQANYEQYF.

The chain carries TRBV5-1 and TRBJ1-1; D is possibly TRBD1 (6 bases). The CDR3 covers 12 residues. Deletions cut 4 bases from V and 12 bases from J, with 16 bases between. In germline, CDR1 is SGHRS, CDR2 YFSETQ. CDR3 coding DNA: TGCGCCAGCAGCCCAGACAGGAGTGGGTCTTTCTTT. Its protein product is CASSPDRSGSFF.

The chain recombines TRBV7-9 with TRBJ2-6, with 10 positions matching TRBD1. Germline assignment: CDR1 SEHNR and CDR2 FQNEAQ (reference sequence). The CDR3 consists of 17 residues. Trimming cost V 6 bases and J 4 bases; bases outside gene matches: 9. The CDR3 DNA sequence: TGTGCCAGCAGAACACTAAGACAGGGGGCCGGGGCCAACGTCCTGACTTTC. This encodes CASRTLRQGAGANVLTF. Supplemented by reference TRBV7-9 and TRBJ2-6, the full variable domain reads DTGVSQNPRHKITKRGQNVTFRCDPISEHNRLYWYRQTLGQGPEFLTYFQNEAQLEKSRLLSDRFSAERPKGSFSTLEIQRTEQGDSAMYLCASRTLRQGAGANVLTFGAGSRLTVL.

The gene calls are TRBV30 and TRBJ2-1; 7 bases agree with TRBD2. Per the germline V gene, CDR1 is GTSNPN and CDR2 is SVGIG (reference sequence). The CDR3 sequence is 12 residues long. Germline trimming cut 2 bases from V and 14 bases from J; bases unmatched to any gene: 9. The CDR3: CAWSRTRVAEFF. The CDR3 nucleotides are TGTGCCTGGAGTCGGACTAGGGTAGCTGAGTTCTTC.

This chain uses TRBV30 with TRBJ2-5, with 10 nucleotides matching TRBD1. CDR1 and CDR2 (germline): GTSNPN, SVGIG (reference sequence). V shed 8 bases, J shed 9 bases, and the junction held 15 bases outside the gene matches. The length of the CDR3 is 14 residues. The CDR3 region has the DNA TGTGCCGGCGGACAGGGGGAAGCGTCCCGTCCCCAGTACTTC. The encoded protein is CAGGQGEASRPQYF.

The CDR3, as DNA: TGCGCCAGCAGCCCCGAGGGCCACACTGAAGCTTTCTTT. Translation: CASSPEGHTEAFF. V is TRBV5-1 and J is TRBJ1-1, with D unresolved. Germline V gene lookup returns CDR1 SGHRS and CDR2 YFSETQ. V was pared by 4 bases and J by 3 bases, with 10 bases between. The CDR3 contains 13 residues.

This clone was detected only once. CDR3: CSVVAGAADTQYF. The CDR3 bases are TGCAGCGTTGTTGCGGGGGCGGCTGATACGCAGTATTTT. V gene TRBV29-1 combines with J gene TRBJ2-3; tentative D call: TRBD2 (7 bases). In germline, CDR1 is SQVTM, CDR2 ANQGSEA. The germline V and J ends were trimmed by 4 bases and 6 bases, with 14 bases remaining between them. The CDR3 totals 13 residues.

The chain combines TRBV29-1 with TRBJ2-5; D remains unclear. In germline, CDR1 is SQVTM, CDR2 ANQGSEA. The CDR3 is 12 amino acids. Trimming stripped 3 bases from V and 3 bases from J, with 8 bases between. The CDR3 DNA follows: TGCAGCGTTGAGGCGCTAGAAGAGACCCAGTACTTC. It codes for CSVEALEETQYF.

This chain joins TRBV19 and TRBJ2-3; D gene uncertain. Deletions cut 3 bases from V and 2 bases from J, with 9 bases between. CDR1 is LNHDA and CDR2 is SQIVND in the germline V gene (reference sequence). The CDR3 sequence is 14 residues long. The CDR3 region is CASSMGLPTDTQYF. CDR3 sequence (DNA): TGTGCCAGTAGTATGGGCTTGCCCACAGATACGCAGTATTTT.

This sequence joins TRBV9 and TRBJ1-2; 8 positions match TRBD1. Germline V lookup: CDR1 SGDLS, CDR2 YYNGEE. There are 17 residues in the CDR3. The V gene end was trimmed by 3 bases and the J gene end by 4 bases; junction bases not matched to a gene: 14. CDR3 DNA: TGTGCCAGCAGCGCTGGGGTTACAGGGGGTCGGGCCTATGGCTACACCTTC. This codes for CASSAGVTGGRAYGYTF.

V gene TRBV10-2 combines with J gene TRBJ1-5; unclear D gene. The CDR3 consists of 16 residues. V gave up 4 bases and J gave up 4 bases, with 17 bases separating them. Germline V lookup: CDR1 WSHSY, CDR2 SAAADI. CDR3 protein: CASSVWAPRDNQPQHF. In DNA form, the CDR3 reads TGCGCCAGCAGTGTCTGGGCACCACGGGATAATCAGCCCCAGCATTTT.

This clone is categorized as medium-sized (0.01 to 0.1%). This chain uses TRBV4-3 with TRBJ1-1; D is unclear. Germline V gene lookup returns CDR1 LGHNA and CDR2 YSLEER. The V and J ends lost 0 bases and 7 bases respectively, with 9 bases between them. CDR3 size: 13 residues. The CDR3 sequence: CASSQDWAGEAFF. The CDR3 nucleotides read TGCGCCAGCAGCCAAGACTGGGCGGGTGAAGCTTTCTTT.

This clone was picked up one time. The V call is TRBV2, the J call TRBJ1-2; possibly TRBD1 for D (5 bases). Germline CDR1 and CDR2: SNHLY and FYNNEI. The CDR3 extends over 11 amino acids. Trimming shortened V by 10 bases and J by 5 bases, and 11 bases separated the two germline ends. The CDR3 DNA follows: TGTGCCACGTCGGGGGGATATGGCTACACCTTC. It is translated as CATSGGYGYTF. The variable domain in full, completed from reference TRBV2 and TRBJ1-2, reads EPEVTQTPSHQVTQMGQEVILRCVPISNHLYFYWYRQILGQKVEFLVSFYNNEISEKSEIFDDQFSVERPDGSNFTLKIRSTKLEDSAMYFCATSGGYGYTFGSGTRLTVV.

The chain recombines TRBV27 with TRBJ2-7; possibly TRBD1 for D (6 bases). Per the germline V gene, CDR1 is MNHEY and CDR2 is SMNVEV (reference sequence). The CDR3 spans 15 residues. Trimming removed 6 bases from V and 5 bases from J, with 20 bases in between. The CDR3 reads CASRLTRQASHEQYF. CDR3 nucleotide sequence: TGTGCCAGCAGGCTTACCAGACAGGCGTCTCACGAGCAGTACTTC.

The CDR3 here is CASTITGENYGYTF. The CDR3 DNA follows: TGTGCCAGCACCATTACAGGGGAGAACTATGGCTACACCTTC. This chain joins TRBV21-1 and TRBJ1-2; the D segment call TRBD1 is taken from the table without a DNA check. TRBV21-1 is described as a pseudogene. The CDR3 loop spans 14 amino acids.